This TCR beta chain is drawn from a study of radiotherapy plus CTLA-4 blockade in lung cancer. Study overall: Patients showed objective responses in over 15% of cases, and disease control was achieved by approximately 30%.

V gave up 0 bases and J gave up 7 bases, with 12 bases separating them. The CDR3 consists of 14 residues. The germline CDR1 and CDR2 sequences are MNHEY and SVGAGI. CTLA-4 blockade with ipilimumab, together with focal radiation, was given to patients with chemo-refractory metastatic non-small-cell lung cancer. As regards this clone: Its cognate antigen is unknown.

General observations from the study: Increased serum interferon-beta after radiation also reportedly predicted response strongly. In blood, tumor-derived TCR clones expanded after radiotherapy plus ipilimumab.

Libraries were prepared by immunoSEQ multiplex PCR; TCRdb keeps only in-frame clonotypes and omits some of them. The sample carries under 35,000 clones, under 85% recorded once. V and J are TRBV6-5 and TRBJ1-2; tentatively, D is TRBD1 (5 bases). This clonotype was sampled from a human donor with non-small cell lung cancer whose response to radiotherapy plus ipilimumab could not be evaluated. The source was peripheral blood, collected from a patient treated with radiotherapy plus ipilimumab. The CDR3 sequence: CASSYSSRVPGYTF. CDR3 in DNA: TGTGCCAGCAGTTACTCGAGCAGGGTCCCTGGCTACACCTTC.